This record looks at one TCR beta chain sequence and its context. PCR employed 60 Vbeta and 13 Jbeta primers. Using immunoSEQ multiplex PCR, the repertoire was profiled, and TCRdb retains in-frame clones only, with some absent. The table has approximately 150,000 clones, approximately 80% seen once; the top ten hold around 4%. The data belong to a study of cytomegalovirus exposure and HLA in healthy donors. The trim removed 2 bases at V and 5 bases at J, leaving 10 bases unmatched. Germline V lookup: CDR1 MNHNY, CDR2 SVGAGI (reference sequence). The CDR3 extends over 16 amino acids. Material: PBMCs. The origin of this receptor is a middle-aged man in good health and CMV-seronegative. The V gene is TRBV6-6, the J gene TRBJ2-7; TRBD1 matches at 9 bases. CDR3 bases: TGTGCCAGCAGTTACCTCCCAGGACAGGGGTCCAACGAGCAGTACTTC. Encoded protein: CASSYLPGQGSNEQYF.